This T cell receptor (beta chain) originates from a study of long-term antiretroviral therapy in people with HIV. This clone appeared once. Researchers report immunoSEQ v3.0 was run at survey level. The method was immunoSEQ multiplex PCR; TCRdb's version includes in-frame clones alone and lacks a portion of them. Of 30,000 to 40,000 clones listed, 94% are singletons. This clonotype was obtained from a woman between 50 and 59 years old with HIV. Sequences were derived from unsorted PBMCs, sampled more than 5 years after starting antiretroviral therapy.

CDR3 nucleotide sequence: TGTGCCAGCAGTGATTCTCTAGGGTGGGATTTTAAGAACACTGAAGCTTTCTTT. This translates into CASSDSLGWDFKNTEAFF. The chain couples TRBV6-1 to TRBJ1-1; the D is unclear. CDR3 length equals 18 residues. CDR1 and CDR2 from the germline V gene are MNHNS and SASEGT. Trimming removed 3 bases from V and 1 base from J, with 21 bases in between.